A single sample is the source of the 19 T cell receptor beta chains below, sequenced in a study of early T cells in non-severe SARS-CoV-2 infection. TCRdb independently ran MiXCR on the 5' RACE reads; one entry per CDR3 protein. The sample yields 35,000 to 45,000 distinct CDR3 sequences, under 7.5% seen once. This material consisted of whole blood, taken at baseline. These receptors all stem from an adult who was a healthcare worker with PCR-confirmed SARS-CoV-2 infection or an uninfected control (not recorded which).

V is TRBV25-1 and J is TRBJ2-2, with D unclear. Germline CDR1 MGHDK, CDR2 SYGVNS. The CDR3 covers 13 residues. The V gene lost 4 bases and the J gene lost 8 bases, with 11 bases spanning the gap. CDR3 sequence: CASSARPEGELFF. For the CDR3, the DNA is TGTGCCAGCAGTGCCAGGCCCGAGGGGGAGCTGTTTTTT.

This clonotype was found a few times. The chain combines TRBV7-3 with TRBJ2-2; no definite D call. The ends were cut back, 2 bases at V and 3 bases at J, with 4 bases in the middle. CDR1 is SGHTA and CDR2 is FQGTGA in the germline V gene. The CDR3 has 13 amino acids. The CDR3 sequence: CASSLGDTGELFF. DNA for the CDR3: TGTGCCAGCAGCTTAGGAGACACCGGGGAGCTGTTTTTT.

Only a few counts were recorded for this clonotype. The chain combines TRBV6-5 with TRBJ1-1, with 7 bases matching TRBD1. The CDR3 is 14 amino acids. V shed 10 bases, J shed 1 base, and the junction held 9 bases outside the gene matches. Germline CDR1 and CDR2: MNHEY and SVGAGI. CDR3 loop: CATGPGQTNTEAFF. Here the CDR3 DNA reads TGTGCCACCGGGCCGGGACAGACGAACACTGAAGCTTTCTTT.

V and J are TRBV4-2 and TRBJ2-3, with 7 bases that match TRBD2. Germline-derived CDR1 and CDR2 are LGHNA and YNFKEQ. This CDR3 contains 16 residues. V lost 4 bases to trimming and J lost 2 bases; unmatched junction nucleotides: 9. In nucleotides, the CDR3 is TGTGCCAGCAGCCCGTTTGGTAGCGGGTCCACAGATACGCAGTATTTT. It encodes CASSPFGSGSTDTQYF.

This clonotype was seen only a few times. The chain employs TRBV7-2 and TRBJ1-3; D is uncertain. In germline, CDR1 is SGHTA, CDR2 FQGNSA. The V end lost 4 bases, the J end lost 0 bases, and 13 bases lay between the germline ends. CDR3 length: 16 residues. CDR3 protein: CASSSDGRNSGNTIYF. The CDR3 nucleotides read TGTGCCAGCAGCTCCGACGGACGGAACTCTGGAAACACCATATATTTT.

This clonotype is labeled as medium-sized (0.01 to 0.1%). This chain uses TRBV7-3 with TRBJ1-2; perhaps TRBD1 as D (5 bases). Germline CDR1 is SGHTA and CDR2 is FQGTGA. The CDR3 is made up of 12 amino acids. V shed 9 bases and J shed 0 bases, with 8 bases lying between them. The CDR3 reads CASGDANYGYTF. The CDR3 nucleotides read TGTGCCAGTGGGGACGCTAACTATGGCTACACCTTC.

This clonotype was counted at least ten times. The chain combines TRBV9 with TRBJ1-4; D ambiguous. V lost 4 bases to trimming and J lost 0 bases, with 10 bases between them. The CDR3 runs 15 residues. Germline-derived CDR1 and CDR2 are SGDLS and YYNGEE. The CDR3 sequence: CASSLFETTNEKLFF. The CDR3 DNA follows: TGTGCCAGCAGCCTCTTTGAGACAACTAATGAAAAACTGTTTTTT.

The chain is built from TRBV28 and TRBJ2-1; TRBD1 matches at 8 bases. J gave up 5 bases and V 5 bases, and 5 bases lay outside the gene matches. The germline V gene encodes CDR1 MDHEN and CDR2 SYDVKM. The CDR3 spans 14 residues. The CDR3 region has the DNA TGTGCCAGCAGTACCGGGACAGGACACAATGAGCAGTTCTTC. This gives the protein CASSTGTGHNEQFF.

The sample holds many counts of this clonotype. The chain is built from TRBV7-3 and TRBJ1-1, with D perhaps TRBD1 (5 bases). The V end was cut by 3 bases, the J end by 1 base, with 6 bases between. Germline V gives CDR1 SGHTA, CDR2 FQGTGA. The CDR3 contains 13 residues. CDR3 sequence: CASSLGTNTEAFF. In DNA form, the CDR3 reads TGTGCCAGCAGCTTGGGGACGAACACTGAAGCTTTCTTT.

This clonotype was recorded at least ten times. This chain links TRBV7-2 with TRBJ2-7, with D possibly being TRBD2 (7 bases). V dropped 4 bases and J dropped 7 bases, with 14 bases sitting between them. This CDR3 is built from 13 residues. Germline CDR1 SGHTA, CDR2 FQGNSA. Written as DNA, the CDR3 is TGTGCCAGCAGCTCGGGGGGCCCGGGGGAGCAGTACTTC. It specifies CASSSGGPGEQYF.

CDR3 in DNA: TGTGCCACCCCCCCCCCGGGACAAGCAGAGACCCAGTACTTC. It encodes CATPPPGQAETQYF. The chain carries TRBV7-9 and TRBJ2-5; maybe TRBD1 (6 bases). Germline V CDR1 and CDR2: SEHNR, FQNEAQ (reference sequence). V lost 10 bases to trimming and J lost 4 bases, with 19 bases between them. This CDR3 region has 14 residues. The whole variable domain, filled in from reference TRBV7-9 and TRBJ2-5, reads DTGVSQNPRHKITKRGQNVTFRCDPISEHNRLYWYRQTLGQGPEFLTYFQNEAQLEKSRLLSDRFSAERPKGSFSTLEIQRTEQGDSAMYLCATPPPGQAETQYFGPGTRLLVL.

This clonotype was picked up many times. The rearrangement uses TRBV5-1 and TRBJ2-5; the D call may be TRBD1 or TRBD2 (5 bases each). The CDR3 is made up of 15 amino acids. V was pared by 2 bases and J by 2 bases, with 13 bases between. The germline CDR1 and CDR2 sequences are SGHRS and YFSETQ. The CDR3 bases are TGCGCCAGCAGCTTTGTAGGGACGGAACAAGAGACCCAGTACTTC. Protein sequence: CASSFVGTEQETQYF.

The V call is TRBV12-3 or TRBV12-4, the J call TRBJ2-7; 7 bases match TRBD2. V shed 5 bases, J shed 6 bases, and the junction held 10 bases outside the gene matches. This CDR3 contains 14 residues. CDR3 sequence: CASSVGEGRREQYF. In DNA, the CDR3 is TGTGCCAGCAGTGTGGGGGAGGGGAGACGCGAGCAGTACTTC.

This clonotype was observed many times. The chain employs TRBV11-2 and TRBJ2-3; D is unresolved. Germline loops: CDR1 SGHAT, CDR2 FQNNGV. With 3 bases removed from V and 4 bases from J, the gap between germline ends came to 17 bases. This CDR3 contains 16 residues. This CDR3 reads CASSFRADPSSDTQYF. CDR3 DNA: TGTGCCAGCAGCTTTCGAGCTGACCCCAGCTCAGATACGCAGTATTTT.

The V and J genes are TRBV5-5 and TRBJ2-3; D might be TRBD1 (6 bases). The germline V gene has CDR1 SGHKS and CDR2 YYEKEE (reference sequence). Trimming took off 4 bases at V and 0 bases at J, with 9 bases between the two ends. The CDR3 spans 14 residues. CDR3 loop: CASSRDISTDTQYF. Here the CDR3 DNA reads TGTGCCAGCAGCCGGGACATTAGCACAGATACGCAGTATTTT.

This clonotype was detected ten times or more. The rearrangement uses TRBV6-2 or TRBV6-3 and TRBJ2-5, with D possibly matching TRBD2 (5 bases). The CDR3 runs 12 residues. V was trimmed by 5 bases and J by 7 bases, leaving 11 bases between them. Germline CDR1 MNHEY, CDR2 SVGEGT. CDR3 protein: CASSDYPGTQYF. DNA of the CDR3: TGTGCCAGCAGTGACTACCCAGGGACCCAGTACTTC.

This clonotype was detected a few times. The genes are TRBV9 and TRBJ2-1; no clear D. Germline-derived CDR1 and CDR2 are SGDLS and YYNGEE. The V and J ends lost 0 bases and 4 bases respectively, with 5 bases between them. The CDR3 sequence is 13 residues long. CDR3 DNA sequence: TGTGCCAGCAGCGTAGACCCATACAATGAGCAGTTCTTC. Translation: CASSVDPYNEQFF.

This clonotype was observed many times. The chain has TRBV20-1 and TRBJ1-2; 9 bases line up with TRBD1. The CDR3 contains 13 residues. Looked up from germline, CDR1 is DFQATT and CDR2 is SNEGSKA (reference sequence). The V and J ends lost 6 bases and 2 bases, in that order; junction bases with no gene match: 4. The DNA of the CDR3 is TGCAGTGCGTCGACAGGGGGGAACTATGGCTACACCTTC. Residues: CSASTGGNYGYTF.

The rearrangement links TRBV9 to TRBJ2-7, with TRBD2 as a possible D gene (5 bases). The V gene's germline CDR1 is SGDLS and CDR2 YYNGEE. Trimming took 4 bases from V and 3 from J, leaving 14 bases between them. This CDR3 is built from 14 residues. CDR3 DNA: TGTGCCAGCAGCCCCCCCGGGGTAGGCTACGAGCAGTACTTC. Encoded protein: CASSPPGVGYEQYF.